This T cell receptor beta chain was captured by sequencing in a study of blood T cell repertoires in COVID-19. The CDR3 consists of 18 residues. Unmatched junction bases numbered 10, after V lost 0 bases and J lost 4 bases. Per the germline V gene, CDR1 is SGDLS and CDR2 is YYNGEE. Clones were sequenced by immunoSEQ multiplex PCR, and TCRdb holds only the in-frame ones, with some missing. The data show some 300,000 clones, around 87% seen once. The genes are TRBV9 and TRBJ2-3; 11 bases map to TRBD2. Sequencing was carried out using PBMCs or T cells enriched from blood (not recorded which). This TCR was sampled from a woman between 18 and 29 years old with acute COVID-19. In DNA form, the CDR3 reads TGTGCCAGCAGCGTAGATTTAGCGGGAGGGTTGAACCCAGATACGCAGTATTTT. Residues: CASSVDLAGGLNPDTQYF.